This T cell receptor (beta chain) was obtained from a study of shared clonotypes between healthy human individuals. General study points: Generally, naive subsets (rather than memory subsets) showed larger estimated richness. Donor clonotype sharing was expected to depend on sequencing depth.

This clone was seen a single time. Its antigen is not identified. Sequenced by immunoSEQ multiplex PCR; TCRdb stores in-frame clones only, minus some. The sample records around 940,000 clones, 76% being singletons. There are 16 residues in the CDR3. The V and J ends lost 0 bases and 6 bases respectively, with 15 bases between them. Germline lookup yields CDR1 SGHRS and CDR2 YFSETQ. The chain combines TRBV5-1 with TRBJ2-2; D might be TRBD1 (6 bases). This clonotype was sampled from a man aged 18 to 30 in good health. The sample taken for sequencing was memory CD4+ T cells sorted from blood. Subset defined: CD45RA-negative fraction. The CDR3 DNA follows: TGCGCCAGCAGCTTGGAACAAAGGAGACAGGCCGGGGAGCTGTTTTTT. Translating it yields CASSLEQRRQAGELFF.